This T cell receptor (beta chain) appears in the sequencing data of a study of blood T cell repertoires in COVID-19. Trimming cost V 10 bases and J 2 bases, with 11 bases left between them. There are 12 residues in the CDR3. Germline values: CDR1 MNHEY, CDR2 SVGAGI. In the source study's methods: Scientists estimated how many nucleated cells there were by amplifying reference gene primers. Using immunoSEQ multiplex PCR, the repertoire was profiled, and TCRdb retains in-frame clones only, with some absent. V, J and clone size derive from that table, while D and trimming were established from the DNA sequence. The table includes 150,000 to 200,000 clones, approximately 85% detected once.

This chain connects TRBV6-5 to TRBJ1-2, with a weak D call TRBD1 (5 bases). The receptor comes from a woman older than 75 with acute or convalescent COVID-19. The specimen sequenced was peripheral blood. The CDR3 DNA reads TGTGCCACCGGGGGGGGGAACTATGGCTACACCTTC. Protein sequence: CATGGGNYGYTF.